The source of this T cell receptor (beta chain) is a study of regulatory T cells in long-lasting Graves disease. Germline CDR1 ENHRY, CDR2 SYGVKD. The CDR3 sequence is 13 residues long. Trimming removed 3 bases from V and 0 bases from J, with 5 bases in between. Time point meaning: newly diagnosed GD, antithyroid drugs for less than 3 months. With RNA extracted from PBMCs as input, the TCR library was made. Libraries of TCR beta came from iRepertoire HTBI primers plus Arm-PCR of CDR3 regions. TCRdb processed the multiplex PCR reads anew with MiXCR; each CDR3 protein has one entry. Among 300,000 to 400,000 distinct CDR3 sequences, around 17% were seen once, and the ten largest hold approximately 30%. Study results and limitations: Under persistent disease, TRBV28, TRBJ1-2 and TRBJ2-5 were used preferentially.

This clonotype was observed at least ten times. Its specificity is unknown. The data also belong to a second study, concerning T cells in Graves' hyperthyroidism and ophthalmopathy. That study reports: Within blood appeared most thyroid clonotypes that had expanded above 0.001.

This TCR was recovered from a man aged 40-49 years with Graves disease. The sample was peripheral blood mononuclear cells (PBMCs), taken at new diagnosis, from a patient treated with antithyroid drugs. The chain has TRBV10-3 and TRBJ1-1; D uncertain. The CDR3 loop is CAISDRMNTEAFF. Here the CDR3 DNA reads TGTGCCATCAGTGACCGGATGAACACTGAAGCTTTCTTT.